This T cell receptor (beta chain) was profiled in a study of blood T cell repertoires in COVID-19. Cohorts were based on clinical histories the participants reported. Assay used: immunoSEQ multiplex PCR; TCRdb lists only in-frame clones, some missing. The sample holds hundreds of thousands of clones, about nine tenths seen once. The V gene lost 2 bases and the J gene lost 1 base, with 5 bases spanning the gap. This CDR3 has 14 residues. Germline assignment: CDR1 LGHDT and CDR2 YNNKEL (reference sequence). The specimen was PBMCs or T cells enriched from blood (not recorded which). The source is a young woman who had recovered from COVID-19. This chain links TRBV3-1 (or the pseudogene TRBV3-2) with TRBJ2-2; D may be TRBD1 (5 bases). The CDR3 reads CASSQRGNTGELFF. CDR3 DNA sequence: TGTGCCAGCAGCCAAAGGGGGAACACCGGGGAGCTGTTTTTT.